This is a list of T cell receptor beta chains from one sample in a study of identical twins. TCRdb ran MiXCR on the 5' RACE reads and lists one entry per CDR3 protein. Of more than 1.5 million distinct CDR3 sequences in the sample, under 35% were seen once. The specimen sequenced was cord blood. The receptor source for this set is a newborn girl in good health. The conserved cysteine and the conserved F or W are not part of the CDR3 here. Fields, in order: CDR3 length, clone size, V gene, J gene, CDR3 protein. Not every row has a clone size; where given, it reads once, few, many or a size class.

>14|few|TRBV12-3/TRBV12-4|TRBJ2-1
ASSQLKGGRYNEQF
>10|.|TRBV2|TRBJ2-1
ASRQGVNEQF
>13|.|TRBV28|TRBJ2-1
ASSLTGNDYNEQF
>13|.|TRBV7-2|TRBJ2-4
ASGSALAGGGEQY
>12|.|TRBV5-6|TRBJ1-2
ASSLGRMNYGYT
>14|.|TRBV2|TRBJ2-5
ASSERAVCRVYEQY
>14|.|TRBV29-1|.
SVEIRAGGLSYEQY
>12|.|TRBV28|.
ASSQKTGYNEQY
>12|few|TRBV12-3/TRBV12-4|TRBJ1-2
ASSFGFRGIGYT
>13|.|TRBV24-1|TRBJ1-6
ATSDLQGRGSPLH
>13|few|TRBV18|TRBJ2-7
ASSSETDSSYEQY
>12|.|TRBV21-1|.
ASRGTARQETQY
>13|.|TRBV20-1|TRBJ2-7
SATLGQVLSYEQY
>12|.|TRBV6-5|TRBJ1-6
ASTPQGNNSPLH
>12|.|TRBV20-1|TRBJ1-5
SARAWDITRPQH
>14|.|TRBV2|TRBJ2-1
ASSDPRGSSYNEQF
>12|many|TRBV10-3|TRBJ2-5
AISEGTEQETQY
>13|.|TRBV6-1|TRBJ2-3
ASSAQLAVTDTQY
>13|.|TRBV2|TRBJ1-2
ASSERTGLAYGYT
>13|few|TRBV28|.
ASSPDRGPYNEQY
>11|many|TRBV29-1|TRBJ2-1
SVSGYSYNEQF
>10|few|TRBV28|TRBJ1-2
ASTLQGYGYT
>13|.|TRBV9|TRBJ2-1
ASSAGSSGYNEQF
>14|.|TRBV4-1|TRBJ1-2
ASSQNPGQSNYGYT
>14|few|TRBV25-1|TRBJ2-6
ASSRDSLSGANVLT
>16|.|TRBV12-3/TRBV12-4|TRBJ1-5
ASSVDSWSYSSNQPQH
>16|.|TRBV7-2|TRBJ2-3
ASSLGTSGGPSTDTQY
>12|few|TRBV6-1|TRBJ1-1
ASSGTGGKAEAF
>11|many|TRBV20-1|TRBJ2-7
SASTGTSYEQY
>15|few|TRBV20-1|TRBJ2-1
SASGKGVWLADNEQF
>9|many|TRBV20-1|TRBJ2-1
SARRNNEQF
>11|few|TRBV7-9|TRBJ2-1
ASSRLGLDEQF
>11|few|TRBV29-1|TRBJ2-5
SVTGTGQETQY
>14|many|TRBV29-1|TRBJ2-6
SVDRLAGSGANVLT
>13|many|TRBV4-1|TRBJ2-1
ASSQIAGGLNEQF
>15|.|TRBV28|TRBJ2-2
ASSLRGTTLLTGELF
>14|.|TRBV7-8|TRBJ2-1
ASSSVVAGFYNEQF
>13|.|TRBV27|TRBJ1-1
ASSITWYGGTEAF
>12|.|TRBV20-1|TRBJ2-1
SARVASQKREQF
>12|.|TRBV12-3/TRBV12-4|TRBJ2-7
ASSARQGAYEQY
>12|.|TRBV20-1|TRBJ2-5
SASPYPLGETQY
>9|.|TRBV20-1|TRBJ2-3
SAKSRDTQY
>15|.|TRBV7-2|TRBJ2-1
ASSLTAGTGLYNEQF
>14|.|TRBV5-5|TRBJ2-7
ASSPISGQVSYEQY
>11|few|TRBV5-1|TRBJ2-7
ASSLEGTGAWY